Listed below are T cell receptor beta chains from one sample, sequenced in a study of blood T cell repertoires in COVID-19. This table comes from immunoSEQ multiplex PCR, and its TCRdb copy is limited to in-frame clones, with some not included. This table has 95,000 to 150,000 clones, 86% appearing once. The specimen was peripheral blood. All receptors come from a man aged 35 to 55 with acute or convalescent COVID-19. Each CDR3 is given with its conserved first and last residue. Each record gives: J gene, clone size, D gene, V gene, CDR3 protein, CDR3 DNA. The D gene is left open where the match is weak. Clone size is given for some rows only: seen once, a few or many times, or a class if the clone is expanded.

>TRBJ2-1|once|TRBD2|TRBV11-2
CASSLESGGSVF
TGTGCCAGCAGCTTAGAATCGGGGGGATCGGTCTTC
>TRBJ1-2|NA|NA|TRBV9
CASNKGGYGYTF
TGTGCCAGCAATAAGGGAGGCTATGGCTACACCTTC
>TRBJ1-5|few|NA|TRBV19
CASSRGDVQPQHF
TGTGCCAGTAGTCGGGGGGACGTGCAGCCCCAGCATTTT
>TRBJ2-6|NA|TRBD1|TRBV5-6
CASSLQHEQGAAGANVLTF
TGTGCCAGCAGCTTGCAGCATGAACAGGGGGCCGCTGGGGCCAACGTCCTGACTTTC
>TRBJ2-1|NA|TRBD2|TRBV5-4
CASSPTSGGYNEQFF
TGTGCCAGCAGCCCTACTAGCGGAGGTTACAATGAGCAGTTCTTC
>TRBJ2-1|few|TRBD2|TRBV19
CASSIVAGAYNEQFF
TGTGCCAGTAGTATAGTGGCGGGGGCCTACAATGAGCAGTTCTTC
>TRBJ2-1|NA|NA|TRBV6-5
CASAYSNEQFF
TGTGCCAGTGCTTACTCCAATGAGCAGTTCTTC
>TRBJ1-1|few|NA|TRBV7-3
CASSINRNTEAFF
TGTGCCAGCAGCATAAACAGGAACACTGAAGCTTTCTTT
>TRBJ1-2|NA|NA|TRBV2
CASINRRDGYGYTF
TGTGCCAGCATCAACCGGCGGGACGGCTATGGCTACACCTTC
>TRBJ1-6|few|TRBD1|TRBV19
CASSGDRVGSPLHF
TGTGCCAGTAGTGGCGACAGGGTAGGATCACCCCTCCACTTT
>TRBJ2-5|NA|TRBD1|TRBV27
CASSPLTGPKETQYF
TGTGCCAGCAGTCCACTGACAGGGCCAAAAGAGACCCAGTACTTC
>TRBJ2-5|NA|NA|TRBV18
CASSPPGRETQYF
TGTGCCAGCTCACCCCCGGGAAGGGAGACCCAGTACTTC
>TRBJ2-1|once|NA|TRBV9
CASSVEMGEQFF
TGTGCCAGCAGCGTAGAGATGGGCGAGCAGTTCTTC
>TRBJ2-2|NA|NA|TRBV19
CASKKGINTNTGELFF
TGTGCCAGTAAAAAGGGGATAAACACGAACACCGGGGAGCTGTTTTTT
>TRBJ1-2|NA|NA|TRBV5-4
CASSSGGQGNGYTF
TGTGCCAGCAGCAGCGGGGGGCAGGGTAATGGCTACACCTTC
>TRBJ1-3|many|TRBD1|TRBV29-1
CSVETGGSGNTIYF
TGCAGCGTTGAGACAGGGGGCTCAGGAAACACCATATATTTT
>TRBJ2-5|NA|TRBD2|TRBV5-4
CASSTGLAGVGVQETQYF
TGTGCCAGCAGCACGGGACTAGCGGGAGTTGGGGTACAAGAGACCCAGTACTTC
>TRBJ2-3|NA|NA|TRBV10-3
CAARPGTTSTDTQYF
TGTGCCGCTCGCCCCGGGACAACTAGCACAGATACGCAGTATTTT
>TRBJ1-2|NA|TRBD1|TRBV7-9
CASSLGQGGYTF
TGTGCCAGCAGCTTAGGACAGGGCGGCTACACCTTC
>TRBJ2-3|NA|TRBD2|TRBV29-1
CSVEVPTSGRAIDTQYF
TGCAGCGTTGAAGTCCCCACTAGCGGGAGGGCCATAGATACGCAGTATTTT
>TRBJ1-1|NA|NA|TRBV6-2/TRBV6-3
CASSLDAGTEAFF
TGTGCCAGCAGCCTAGACGCGGGCACTGAAGCTTTCTTT
>TRBJ2-2|NA|TRBD2|TRBV11-2
CASIDFGGGATGELFF
TGTGCCAGCATCGATTTTGGGGGAGGGGCCACCGGGGAGCTGTTTTTT
>TRBJ1-1|NA|TRBD1|TRBV7-9
CASSLSAQGRTEAFF
TGTGCCAGCAGCCTATCCGCACAGGGGAGAACTGAAGCTTTCTTT
>TRBJ1-2|NA|NA|TRBV18
CASSPEGDYGYTF
TGTGCCAGCTCACCAGAGGGCGACTATGGCTACACCTTC
>TRBJ1-2|NA|TRBD1|TRBV5-4
CASSRTGDGYTF
TGTGCCAGCAGCCGAACAGGGGATGGCTACACCTTC
>TRBJ2-1|NA|NA|TRBV4-2
CASSLGDYNEQFF
TGTGCCAGCAGCTTAGGAGATTACAATGAGCAGTTCTTC
>TRBJ1-1|NA|TRBD1|TRBV6-1
CASSELGQGPRGTEAFF
TGTGCCAGCAGTGAGCTGGGACAGGGGCCTCGGGGGACTGAAGCTTTCTTT
>TRBJ2-7|NA|NA|TRBV7-2
CASSADVGALYEQYF
TGTGCCAGCAGCGCCGACGTAGGGGCCCTCTACGAGCAGTACTTC
>TRBJ2-2|NA|TRBD2|TRBV2
CASSGLAGGLTGELFF
TGTGCCAGCAGTGGGCTGGCGGGAGGCCTCACCGGGGAGCTGTTTTTT
>TRBJ1-4|NA|NA|TRBV7-8
CASSLVQGNNEKLFF
TGTGCCAGCAGCTTAGTACAGGGAAATAATGAAAAACTGTTTTTT
>TRBJ2-1|NA|NA|TRBV9
CASSAQGGAYNEQFF
TGTGCCAGCAGCGCTCAAGGCGGGGCGTACAATGAGCAGTTCTTC
>TRBJ1-2|NA|NA|TRBV30
CAWSVDRRLANYGYTF
TGTGCCTGGAGTGTCGACAGGAGATTAGCTAACTATGGCTACACCTTC
>TRBJ2-3|NA|NA|TRBV2
CASSPGVRTDTQYF
TGTGCCAGCAGTCCGGGAGTCCGCACAGATACGCAGTATTTT